Given below is one T cell receptor beta chain in context. Antigen: not known. TCRdb reprocessed the 5' RACE reads and stores each CDR3 protein as one record, lacking DNA. The listing contains 90,000 to 130,000 distinct CDR3 sequences. These data originate in a study of T cells expressing NK-cell markers. Study results and caveats: Of the CD8+ T cells in about 6 donors, about 1.0-7.5% belonged to dominant NKG2C+ clonotypes.

CDR3 length: 15 amino acids. The rearrangement uses TRBV12-3 or TRBV12-4 and TRBJ2-2; the TRBD1 assignment by TCRdb is unverifiable without DNA. This TCR derives from a woman between 18 and 70 years old in good health. Sequenced material: blood T cells: a sorted CD56 or NKG2C T cell subset, CD4+ or CD8+ T cells, or bulk PBMC T cells (not recorded which). The CDR3 sequence is CASTLARRGTGELFF.